The source of this TCR beta chain is a study of blood T cells in healthy people across ages. Study-wide results and limits: There were more naive CD4+ cells and higher diversity in long-lived donors than in aged donors.

In its sample, this clonotype was seen a few times. Its antigen is not identified. The CDR3 is made up of 16 amino acids. Germline V CDR1 and CDR2: PRHDT, FYEKMQ (reference sequence). The V gene lost 3 bases and the J gene lost 2 bases, with 16 bases spanning the gap. It was with a sample-barcoded 5' primer and a J-beta primer mix that a second PCR of roughly 6 to 11 cycles was run. Researchers report that a template-switch adaptor with 12 random nucleotides tagged each cDNA molecule. TCRdb fed the 5' RACE reads into MiXCR, producing one record per CDR3 protein. Among around 750,000 distinct CDR3 sequences listed, roughly 50% were seen once.

This TCR came from a man older than 75 in good health. The chain employs TRBV13 and TRBJ2-5; TRBD1 is a possible D gene (6 bases). The source material was blood. Written as DNA, the CDR3 is TGTGCCAGCAGCTTGAGGGGGACCCACAGGCAAGAGACCCAGTACTTC. This encodes CASSLRGTHRQETQYF. Complete variable domain (other parts from reference TRBV13 and TRBJ2-5): AAGVIQSPRHLIKEKRETATLKCYPIPRHDTVYWYQQGPGQDPQFLISFYEKMQSDKGSIPDRFSAQQFSDYHSELNMSSLELGDSALYFCASSLRGTHRQETQYFGPGTRLLVL.